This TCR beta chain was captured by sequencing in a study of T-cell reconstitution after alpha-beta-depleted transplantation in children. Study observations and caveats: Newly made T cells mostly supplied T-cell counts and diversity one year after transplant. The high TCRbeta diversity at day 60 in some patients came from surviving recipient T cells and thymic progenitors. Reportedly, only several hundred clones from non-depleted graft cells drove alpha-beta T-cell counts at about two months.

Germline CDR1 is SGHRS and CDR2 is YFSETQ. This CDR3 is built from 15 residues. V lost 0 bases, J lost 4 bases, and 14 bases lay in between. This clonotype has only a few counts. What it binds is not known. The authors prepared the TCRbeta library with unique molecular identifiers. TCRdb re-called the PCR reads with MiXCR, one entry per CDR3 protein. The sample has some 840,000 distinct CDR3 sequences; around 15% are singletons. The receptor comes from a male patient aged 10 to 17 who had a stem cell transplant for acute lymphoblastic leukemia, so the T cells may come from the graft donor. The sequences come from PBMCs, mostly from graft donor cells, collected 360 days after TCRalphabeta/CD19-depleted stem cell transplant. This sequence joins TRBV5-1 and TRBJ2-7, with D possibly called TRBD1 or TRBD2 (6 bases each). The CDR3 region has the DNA TGCGCCAGCAGCTTGGCCGGGGGCAGCAGGTACGAGCAGTACTTC. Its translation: CASSLAGGSRYEQYF.